The source of this TCR beta chain is a study of T-cell reconstitution after alpha-beta-depleted transplantation in children. This clonotype was seen ten or more times. Its specificity is unknown. General study findings and limits: Some patients' high day-60 TCRbeta diversity was attributed to recipient cells surviving conditioning. There were reportedly several hundred expanded graft clones from which alpha-beta T cells came about two months after transplant.

Trimming pared 5 bases from V and 2 bases from J, leaving 9 bases between. The CDR3 has 12 amino acids. Germline values: CDR1 DFQATT, CDR2 SNEGSKA (reference sequence). This sample's TCRbeta library carried unique molecular identifier barcodes. TCRdb re-derived calls from the PCR reads in MiXCR, one entry per CDR3 protein. The table lists 500,000 to 750,000 distinct CDR3 sequences, 10% to 15% of them singletons. The receptor comes from a male patient aged 5 to 17 who had a stem cell transplant for acute myeloid leukemia, so the T cells may come from the graft donor. The V gene is TRBV20-1, the J gene TRBJ2-5; D uncertain. The source material was PBMCs, mostly from graft donor cells, sampled 360 days after TCRalphabeta/CD19-depleted stem cell transplant. The CDR3 loop reads CSAFLVQETQYF. The DNA of the CDR3 is TGCAGTGCTTTCCTAGTACAAGAGACCCAGTACTTC.